There are a few counts of the clone carrying this T cell receptor beta chain. One entry per CDR3 protein results from TCRdb running MiXCR on the 5' RACE reads. The repertoire includes over 75,000 distinct CDR3 sequences, about a fifth of them detected once, and less than 7.5% sits in the top ten. This sample stems from a study of spatial heterogeneity in lung cancer. Study in general: The study consistently detected more beta-chain than alpha-chain sequences.

Time point reported: sample taken at primary tumor resection. Tumor, nontumor lung or frozen PBMC supplied whole RNA, sequenced without sorting. Samples were obtained from 70 or so donors, all untreated early-stage non-small cell lung cancer patients. The CDR3 contains 13 residues. In germline, CDR1 is ENHRY, CDR2 SYGVKD. V was shortened by 6 bases and J by 2 bases, with 11 bases between the two germline ends. This chain connects TRBV10-3 to TRBJ2-7, with D perhaps TRBD2 (6 bases). This sequence was found in a male donor with early-stage non-small cell lung cancer. Sequencing was performed on PBMCs, taken at surgery. For the CDR3, the DNA is TGTGCCATCAGACGGGACTCCCCCTACGAGCAGTACTTC. It yields the protein CAIRRDSPYEQYF.